Presented here are 18 T cell receptor beta chains from one specimen sequenced in a study of vaccination effects on CD4 cells after COVID-19. No antigen has been identified for these receptors. The table came from immunoSEQ multiplex PCR; TCRdb's copy has only in-frame clones and leaves some out. The top ten clones hold 9.5% to 14% of a sample with roughly 45,000 clones, roughly four fifths of them seen once. Antigen-specific CD4+ T cell clonotypes were called by their expansion after viral peptide-pool culture in ViraFEST. An approximately nine-day culture period preceded the isolation of CD4+ T cells. Among the vaccine recipients, none had a prior SARS-CoV-2 infection, and nucleocapsid antibodies were negative. The sample consisted of CD4+ T cells from PBMCs cultured with SARS-CoV-2 spike peptides, taken before COVID-19 vaccination. These receptors originate from a human donor who received a COVID-19 vaccine.

This chain connects TRBV30 to TRBJ1-4; D perhaps matches TRBD1 (5 bases). The CDR3 covers 15 residues. CDR1 and CDR2 from the germline V gene are GTSNPN and SVGIG (reference sequence). V shed 1 base and J shed 1 base, with 10 bases lying between them. CDR3 in amino acids: CAWSGARGTNEKLFF. In DNA form, the CDR3 reads TGTGCCTGGAGTGGGGCTAGGGGAACTAATGAAAAACTGTTTTTT.

This clone was detected only a few times. The chain joins TRBV27 to TRBJ1-5, with 10 nucleotides matching TRBD1. CDR3 length: 16 amino acids. Germline assignment: CDR1 MNHEY and CDR2 SMNVEV (reference sequence). The V segment lost 6 bases and the J segment 4 bases; nucleotides outside the gene matches: 9. The DNA of the CDR3 is TGTGCCAGCAGAGCCGTTGGACAGGGGGAAAATCAGCCCCAGCATTTT. This encodes CASRAVGQGENQPQHF.

This chain uses TRBV19 with TRBJ2-3, with D tentatively TRBD2 (6 bases). From germline, CDR1 is LNHDA and CDR2 SQIVND (reference sequence). The CDR3 sequence is 15 residues long. V lost 1 base, J lost 0 bases, and 8 bases lay in between. The DNA for the CDR3 is TGTGCCAGTAGTATAGGGGGAGGAAGCACAGATACGCAGTATTTT. Residues: CASSIGGGSTDTQYF.

This sequence joins TRBV27 and TRBJ1-5; 9 nucleotides line up with TRBD1. Germline V gives CDR1 MNHEY, CDR2 SMNVEV (reference sequence). The CDR3 is 17 residues long. The ends lost 5 bases at V and 2 bases at J; junction bases unmatched: 10. For the CDR3, the DNA is TGTGCCAGCAGTCGAATACAGGGGGCCTCGGGCAATCAGCCCCAGCATTTT. It yields the protein CASSRIQGASGNQPQHF.

The chain joins TRBV4-2 to TRBJ1-3; D perhaps matches TRBD1 (5 bases). This CDR3 region has 17 residues. Germline lookup yields CDR1 LGHNA and CDR2 YNFKEQ. The ends were cut back, 2 bases at V and 0 bases at J, with 14 bases in the middle. The CDR3 DNA follows: TGTGCCAGCAGCCAAACCCTCACAGGAGTCTCTGGAAACACCATATATTTT. Amino acid sequence: CASSQTLTGVSGNTIYF.

The rearrangement uses TRBV2 and TRBJ2-2; D is unclear. V dropped 4 bases and J dropped 0 bases, with 6 bases sitting between them. CDR1 and CDR2 (germline): SNHLY, FYNNEI. This CDR3 has 14 residues. Here the CDR3 reads CASSGLSNTGELFF. In nucleotides, the CDR3 is TGTGCCAGCAGTGGACTTTCGAACACCGGGGAGCTGTTTTTT.

This clone was observed a few times. The J gene is TRBJ1-5, the V gene TRBV27, with no clear D. Germline loops: CDR1 MNHEY, CDR2 SMNVEV (reference sequence). The V end lost 4 bases, the J end lost 3 bases, and 10 bases lay between the germline ends. This CDR3 is 14 amino acids long. CDR3 in amino acids: CASSSGLINQPQHF. The CDR3 coding sequence is TGTGCCAGCAGTTCAGGACTAATCAATCAGCCCCAGCATTTT.

V is TRBV6-5 and J is TRBJ2-5, with D hard to call. This CDR3 comprises 16 residues. CDR1 MNHEY and CDR2 SVGAGI come from the germline V gene. The V and J ends lost 4 bases and 5 bases respectively, with 20 bases between them. DNA of the CDR3: TGTGCCAGCAGTTCCCTCCCCGGGCAGTCTAGGGAGACCCAGTACTTC. Amino acids: CASSSLPGQSRETQYF.

The chain links TRBV6-5 to TRBJ2-1; 8 bases agree with TRBD2. CDR1 MNHEY and CDR2 SVGAGI come from the germline V gene. The CDR3 has 14 residues. V lost 3 bases and J lost 7; bases outside the gene matches: 5. DNA for the CDR3: TGTGCCAGCAGTTATAGCGGGGCCCCAAATGAGCAGTTCTTC. It codes for CASSYSGAPNEQFF.

The V call is TRBV7-3, the J call TRBJ2-7; D is uncertain. The germline V gene encodes CDR1 SGHTA and CDR2 FQGTGA. This CDR3 comprises 15 residues. Trimming left V 3 bases short and J 1 base short, with 13 bases between. The DNA for the CDR3 is TGTGCCAGCAGCTTCTGCAGCCTGGCTTCCTACGAGCAGTACGTC. Translation gives CASSFCSLASYEQYV.

This rearrangement joins TRBV6-1 to TRBJ2-6, with D hard to call. Germline loops: CDR1 MNHNS, CDR2 SASEGT. The CDR3 contains 18 residues. V gave up 0 bases and J gave up 4 bases, with 16 bases separating them. The DNA of the CDR3 is TGTGCCAGCAGTGAAGCCCGGACGGCGTTTGCAGGGGCCAACGTCCTGACTTTC. Translated, it gives CASSEARTAFAGANVLTF.

The V call is TRBV27, the J call TRBJ2-3; the match to TRBD1 covers 9 bases. The CDR3 has 13 residues. The germline gives CDR1 MNHEY, CDR2 SMNVEV (reference sequence). Trimming took 6 bases from V and 6 from J; bases not matched to a gene: 4. In DNA form, the CDR3 reads TGTGCCAGCAGGACAGGGGGGGCGGATACGCAGTATTTT. It codes for CASRTGGADTQYF.

This clone was counted only a few times. This chain's CDR3 is CATSDMWRWSGEQYV. Here the CDR3 DNA reads TGTGCCACCAGTGATATGTGGAGATGGTCTGGCGAGCAGTACGTC. The chain recombines TRBV24-1 with TRBJ2-7, with unresolved D. The CDR3 has 15 residues. Per germline, CDR1 KGHDR and CDR2 SFDVKD. The V end was cut by 3 bases, the J end by 6 bases, with 17 bases between.

This chain uses TRBV2 with TRBJ2-5; D possibly corresponds to TRBD1 (6 bases). The CDR3 is 14 amino acids. V was clipped by 6 bases and J by 5 bases, with 16 bases between them. The germline V gene encodes CDR1 SNHLY and CDR2 FYNNEI. CDR3 coding DNA: TGTGCCAGCAGAGCCGGGTCCCAGGGGGAGACCCAGTACTTC. Its translation: CASRAGSQGETQYF.

J is TRBJ1-4 and V is TRBV7-2; 8 positions match TRBD1. Trimming at V came to 2 bases and at J to 4 bases, leaving 3 bases not matched to a gene. CDR1 and CDR2 (germline): SGHTA, FQGNSA. The CDR3 consists of 15 residues. The CDR3 nucleotides read TGTGCCAGCAGCTTATCGACAGGGGTTAATGAAAAACTGTTTTTT. Protein product: CASSLSTGVNEKLFF.

The CDR3 is CASSSRQSVLAKNIQYF. The CDR3 bases are TGTGCCAGCAGTTCACGACAGTCCGTCCTAGCCAAAAACATTCAGTACTTC. The chain joins TRBV27 to TRBJ2-4; perhaps TRBD1 as D (5 bases). CDR1 is MNHEY and CDR2 is SMNVEV in the germline V gene (reference sequence). V lost 4 bases to trimming and J lost 0 bases, with 16 bases between them. The CDR3 length is 17 residues.

The chain carries TRBV6-1 and TRBJ2-3, with TRBD2 as a possible D gene (6 bases). The V gene lost 2 bases and the J gene lost 0 bases, with 18 bases spanning the gap. The CDR3 length is 18 residues. The V gene's germline CDR1 is MNHNS and CDR2 SASEGT. The CDR3 loop reads CASSESQGLLSSTDTQYF. CDR3 nucleotides: TGTGCCAGCAGTGAATCGCAGGGACTCCTGTCTAGCACAGATACGCAGTATTTT.

This clone is a singleton in its sample. The rearrangement links TRBV28 to TRBJ2-6; no firm D call. The CDR3 is 15 amino acids. Germline loops: CDR1 MDHEN, CDR2 SYDVKM. V was clipped by 5 bases and J by 0 bases, with 8 bases between them. CDR3 residues: CASSPSPSGANVLTF. In nucleotides, the CDR3 is TGTGCCAGCAGTCCCAGTCCCTCTGGGGCCAACGTCCTGACTTTC.